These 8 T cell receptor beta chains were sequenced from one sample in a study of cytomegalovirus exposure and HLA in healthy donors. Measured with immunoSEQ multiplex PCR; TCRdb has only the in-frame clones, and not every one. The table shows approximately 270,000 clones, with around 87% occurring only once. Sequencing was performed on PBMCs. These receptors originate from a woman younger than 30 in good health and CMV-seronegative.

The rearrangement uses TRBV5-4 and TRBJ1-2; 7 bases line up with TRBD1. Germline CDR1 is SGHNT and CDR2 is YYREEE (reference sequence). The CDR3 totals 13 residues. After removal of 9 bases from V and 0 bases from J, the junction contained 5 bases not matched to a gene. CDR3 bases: TGTGCCAAAAGACAGGGAACTAACTATGGCTACACCTTC. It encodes CAKRQGTNYGYTF.

The chain's CDR3 is CASSLEGAEETQYF. In nucleotides, the CDR3 is TGCGCCAGCAGCTTGGAGGGGGCGGAAGAGACCCAGTACTTC. The gene calls are TRBV5-1 and TRBJ2-5, with 7 bases fitting TRBD1. The germline CDR1 and CDR2 sequences are SGHRS and YFSETQ. This CDR3 has 14 residues. The junction had 2 bases not matched to a gene; V was cut back by 0 bases and J by 3 bases.

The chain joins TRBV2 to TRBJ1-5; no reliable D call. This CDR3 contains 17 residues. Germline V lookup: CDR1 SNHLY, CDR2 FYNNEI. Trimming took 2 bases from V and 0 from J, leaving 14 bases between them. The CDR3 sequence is CASSESGLDYSNQPQHF. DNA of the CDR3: TGTGCCAGCAGTGAATCGGGGTTGGATTATAGCAATCAGCCCCAGCATTTT. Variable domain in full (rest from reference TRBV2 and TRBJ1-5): EPEVTQTPSHQVTQMGQEVILRCVPISNHLYFYWYRQILGQKVEFLVSFYNNEISEKSEIFDDQFSVERPDGSNFTLKIRSTKLEDSAMYFCASSESGLDYSNQPQHFGDGTRLSIL.

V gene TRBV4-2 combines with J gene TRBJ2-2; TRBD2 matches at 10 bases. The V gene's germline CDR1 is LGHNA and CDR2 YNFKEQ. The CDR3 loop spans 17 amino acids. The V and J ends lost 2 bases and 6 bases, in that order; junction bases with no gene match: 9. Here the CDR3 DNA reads TGTGCCAGCAGCCAATTCAGCAGCGGGGGGGCCCCCGGGGAGCTGTTTTTT. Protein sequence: CASSQFSSGGAPGELFF.

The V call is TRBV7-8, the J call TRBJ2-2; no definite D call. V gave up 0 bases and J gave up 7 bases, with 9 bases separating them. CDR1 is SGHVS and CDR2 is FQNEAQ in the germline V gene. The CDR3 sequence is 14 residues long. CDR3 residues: CASSLASLGGELFF. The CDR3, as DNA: TGTGCCAGCAGCTTAGCTAGCTTGGGCGGGGAGCTGTTTTTT.

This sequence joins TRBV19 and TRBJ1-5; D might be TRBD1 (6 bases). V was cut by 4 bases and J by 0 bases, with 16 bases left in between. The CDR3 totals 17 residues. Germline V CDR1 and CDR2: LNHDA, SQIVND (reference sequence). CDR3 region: CASSTLGGGDSNQPQHF. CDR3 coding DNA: TGTGCCAGTAGTACACTAGGGGGGGGTGATAGCAATCAGCCCCAGCATTTT.

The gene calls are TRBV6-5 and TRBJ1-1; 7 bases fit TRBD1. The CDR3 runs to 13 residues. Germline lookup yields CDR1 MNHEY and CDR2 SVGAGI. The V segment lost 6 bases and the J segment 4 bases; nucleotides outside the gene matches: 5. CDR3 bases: TGTGCCAGCAGGGAAGGGACAGTCACTGAAGCTTTCTTT. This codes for CASREGTVTEAFF.

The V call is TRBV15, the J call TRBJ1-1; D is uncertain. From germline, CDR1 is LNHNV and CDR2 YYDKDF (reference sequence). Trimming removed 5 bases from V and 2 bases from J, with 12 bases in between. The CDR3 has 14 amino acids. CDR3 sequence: CATSPGGLNTEAFF. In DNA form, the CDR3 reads TGTGCCACCAGCCCCGGAGGTTTAAACACTGAAGCTTTCTTT.